The 2 T cell receptor beta chains given below trace back to one sample, sequenced in a study of blood T cell repertoires in COVID-19. Produced via immunoSEQ multiplex PCR; TCRdb's table is partial and in-frame only. The sample has about 160,000 clones; around 83% are singletons. The sequenced sample consisted of peripheral blood. The receptors come from a man aged 50 to 60 with active or convalescent COVID-19.

This clone was found once. V gene TRBV12-3 or TRBV12-4 combines with J gene TRBJ2-2; D remains unclear. V lost 6 bases and J 7 bases, leaving 12 bases between the germline ends. The CDR3 sequence is 13 residues long. The CDR3 coding sequence is TGTGCCAGCAGCCTTTATAGCCACGGGGAGCTGTTTTTT. Its protein is CASSLYSHGELFF.

This clone was detected a few times. The chain employs TRBV6-5 and TRBJ1-1, with D uncertain. Trimming pared 6 bases from V and 3 bases from J, leaving 5 bases between. The CDR3 runs 11 residues. Germline lookup yields CDR1 MNHEY and CDR2 SVGAGI. As DNA, the CDR3 is TGTGCCAGCAGCTCAGACACTGAAGCTTTCTTT. This translates into CASSSDTEAFF.